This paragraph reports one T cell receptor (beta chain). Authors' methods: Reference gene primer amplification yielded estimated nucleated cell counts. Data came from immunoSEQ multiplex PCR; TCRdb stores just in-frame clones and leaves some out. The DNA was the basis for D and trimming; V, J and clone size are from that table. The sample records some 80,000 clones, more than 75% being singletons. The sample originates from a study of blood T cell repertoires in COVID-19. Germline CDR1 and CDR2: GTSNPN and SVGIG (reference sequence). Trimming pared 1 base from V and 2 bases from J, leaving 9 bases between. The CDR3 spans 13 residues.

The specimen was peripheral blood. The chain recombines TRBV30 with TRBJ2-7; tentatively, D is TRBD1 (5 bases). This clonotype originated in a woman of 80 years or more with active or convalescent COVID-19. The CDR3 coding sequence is TGTGCCTGGAGTGCAGGGATTCCCTACGAGCAGTACTTC. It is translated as CAWSAGIPYEQYF.